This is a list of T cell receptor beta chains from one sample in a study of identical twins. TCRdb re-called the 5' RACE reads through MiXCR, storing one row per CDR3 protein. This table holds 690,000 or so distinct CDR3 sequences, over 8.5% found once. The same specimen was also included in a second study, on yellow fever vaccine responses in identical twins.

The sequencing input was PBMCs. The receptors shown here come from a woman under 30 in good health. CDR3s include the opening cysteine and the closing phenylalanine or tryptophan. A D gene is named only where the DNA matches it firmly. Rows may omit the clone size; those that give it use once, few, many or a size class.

CASSGTGGSSYNEQFF,TGTGCCAGCAGCGGTACAGGGGGAAGTTCCTACAATGAGCAGTTCTTC,TRBD1,TRBJ2-1,TRBV7-2,many
CASSLPGRGWPEAFF,TGTGCCAGCAGCTTACCCGGCAGGGGTTGGCCTGAAGCTTTCTTT,NA,TRBJ1-1,TRBV7-9,NA
CASSLALGGNTEAFF,TGTGCCAGCAGCTTAGCGTTAGGGGGCAACACTGAAGCTTTCTTT,TRBD1,TRBJ1-1,TRBV7-8,few
CASSQDREANYGYTF,TGCGCCAGCAGCCAAGATAGGGAGGCTAACTATGGCTACACCTTC,NA,TRBJ1-2,TRBV4-1,few
CASSPRRLAAYNEQFF,TGTGCCAGCAGCCCGAGGCGGCTAGCCGCCTACAATGAGCAGTTCTTC,NA,TRBJ2-1,TRBV6-2/TRBV6-3,NA
CASSQFPGGGSEQYF,TGTGCCAGCAGCCAGTTTCCCGGAGGGGGTTCCGAGCAGTACTTC,NA,TRBJ2-7,TRBV6-2/TRBV6-3,few
CASSYSKENEQFF,TGTGCCAGCAGTTACTCGAAGGAAAATGAGCAGTTCTTC,NA,TRBJ2-1,TRBV6-5,few
CASSAAGAPSYEQYF,TGTGCCAGCAGTGCGGCAGGAGCTCCTTCCTACGAGCAGTACTTC,NA,TRBJ2-7,TRBV25-1,many
CASSPPRTSGGVSDTQYF,TGTGCCAGCTCACCACCCCGGACTAGCGGGGGGGTGTCAGATACGCAGTATTTT,TRBD2,TRBJ2-3,TRBV18,NA
CASSSETGDKEQFF,TGTGCCAGCAGTTCTGAGACAGGGGATAAAGAGCAGTTCTTC,TRBD1,TRBJ2-1,TRBV28,NA
CASSTGGDYETQYF,TGTGCCAGCAGTACAGGGGGCGATTATGAGACCCAGTACTTC,TRBD1,TRBJ2-5,TRBV6-1,many
CASSFNSFDEQFF,TGTGCCAGCAGCTTCAACTCCTTCGATGAGCAGTTCTTC,NA,TRBJ2-1,TRBV7-6,many
CASSPIGPYNEQFF,TGTGCCAGCAGCCCCATAGGGCCCTACAATGAGCAGTTCTTC,NA,TRBJ2-1,TRBV13,few
CASSIRTSGNSMNEQFF,TGTGCCAGCAGTATCCGGACTAGCGGAAACTCGATGAATGAGCAGTTCTTC,TRBD2,TRBJ2-1,TRBV12-3/TRBV12-4,many